The text below deals with one T cell receptor beta chain. Its antigen is unidentified. These data belong to a study of shared clonotypes between healthy human individuals. Whole-study findings and limits: Represented diversity, genetic and exposure-history alike, was limited by few donors. For naive CD4 cells, approximately 4.8% of clonotypes were shared across a few donors. Rarefaction exposed incomplete sorted-subset sequencing despite large depth.

V shed 1 base and J shed 0 bases, with 15 bases lying between them. Germline V CDR1 and CDR2: LNHDA, SQIVND (reference sequence). This CDR3 is 17 amino acids long. The authors divided CD4+ cells into CD45RA+ naive and CD45RA-negative memory subsets. Profiled with immunoSEQ multiplex PCR; TCRdb holds only in-frame clones, not every one. The sample has 2 million to 2.5 million clones; approximately 90% are singletons. The sequenced sample consisted of naive CD4+ T cells from PBMCs. As to subset: CD45RA+ positively selected. The genes are TRBV19 and TRBJ2-5; D remains ambiguous. This receptor was taken from a man aged 18 to 30 in good health. Some clones in this sample may be carry-over from other donors' samples. The CDR3 DNA sequence: TGTGCCAGTAGTATAGCGCTCTTCTCCCGCTACCAAGAGACCCAGTACTTC. The encoded protein is CASSIALFSRYQETQYF. The full variable domain, rest sourced from reference TRBV19 and TRBJ2-5, is DGGITQSPKYLFRKEGQNVTLSCEQNLNHDAMYWYRQDPGQGLRLIYYSQIVNDFQKGDIAEGYSVSREKKESFPLTVTSAQKNPTAFYLCASSIALFSRYQETQYFGPGTRLLVL.